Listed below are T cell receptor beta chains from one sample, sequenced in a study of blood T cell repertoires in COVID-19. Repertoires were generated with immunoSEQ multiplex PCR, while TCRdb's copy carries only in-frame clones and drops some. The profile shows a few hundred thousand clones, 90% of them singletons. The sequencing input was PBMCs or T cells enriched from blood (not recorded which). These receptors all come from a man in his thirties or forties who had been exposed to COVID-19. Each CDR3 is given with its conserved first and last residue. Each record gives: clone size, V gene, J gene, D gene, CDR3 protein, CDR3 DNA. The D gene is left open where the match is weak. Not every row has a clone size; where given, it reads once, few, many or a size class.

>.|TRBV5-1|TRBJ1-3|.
CASSLVGARDTIYF
TGCGCCAGCAGCTTGGTAGGGGCCAGGGACACCATATATTTT
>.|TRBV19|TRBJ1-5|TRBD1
CASSIDRDRYSNQPQHF
TGTGCCAGTAGTATTGACCGGGACAGGTATAGCAATCAGCCCCAGCATTTT
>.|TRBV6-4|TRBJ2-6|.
CASSLYSTGANVLTF
TGTGCCAGCAGCCTATACTCCACCGGGGCCAACGTCCTGACTTTC
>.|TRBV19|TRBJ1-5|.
CASSMSYRTALGIAQPQHF
TGTGCCAGTAGTATGTCGTATCGGACAGCTCTAGGGATAGCCCAGCCCCAGCATTTT
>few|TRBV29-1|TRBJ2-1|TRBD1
CSTGQGLENEQFF
TGCAGCACGGGACAGGGGTTGGAGAATGAGCAGTTCTTC
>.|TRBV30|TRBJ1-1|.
CAWSRSLQILNTEAFF
TGTGCCTGGAGTCGTTCTTTACAGATCTTGAACACTGAAGCTTTCTTT
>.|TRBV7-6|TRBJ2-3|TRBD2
CASSLYNSGGAVTQYF
TGTGCCAGCAGCCTATACAATAGCGGGGGGGCCGTTACGCAGTATTTT
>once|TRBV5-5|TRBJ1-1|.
CASSPQGEAFF
TGTGCCAGCAGCCCTCAGGGAGAAGCTTTCTTT
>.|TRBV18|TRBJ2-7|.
CASSNLRGSYEQYF
TGTGCCAGCTCCAACCTTCGGGGCTCCTACGAGCAGTACTTC
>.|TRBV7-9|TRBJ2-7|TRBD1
CASSFTGAKSYEQYF
TGTGCCAGCAGCTTCACAGGGGCAAAGTCCTACGAGCAGTACTTC
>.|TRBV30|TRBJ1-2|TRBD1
CAWTDRESYGYTF
TGTGCCTGGACGGACAGGGAATCCTATGGCTACACCTTC
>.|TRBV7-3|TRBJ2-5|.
CASSRGVGETQYF
TGTGCCAGCAGCCGCGGGGTGGGAGAGACCCAGTACTTC
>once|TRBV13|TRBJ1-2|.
CASSLGSSLYGYTF
TGTGCCAGCAGCTTAGGATCCAGTCTCTATGGCTACACCTTC
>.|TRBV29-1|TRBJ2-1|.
CSVGFGTRNNEQFF
TGCAGCGTTGGATTTGGGACAAGGAACAATGAGCAGTTCTTC
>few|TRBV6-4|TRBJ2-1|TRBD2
CASSPLAGDPYNEQFF
TGTGCCAGCAGTCCACTAGCGGGGGACCCCTACAATGAGCAGTTCTTC
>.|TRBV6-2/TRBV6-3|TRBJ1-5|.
CASSYLGDNQPQHF
TGTGCCAGCAGTTATCTCGGAGACAATCAGCCCCAGCATTTT
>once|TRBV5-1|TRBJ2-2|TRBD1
CASSLGRTGAGELFF
TGCGCCAGCAGCTTGGGGCGGACAGGTGCCGGGGAGCTGTTTTTT
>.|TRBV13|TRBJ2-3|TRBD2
CASSLVTSGPLADTQYF
TGTGCCAGCAGCTTAGTTACTAGCGGTCCTCTAGCAGATACGCAGTATTTT
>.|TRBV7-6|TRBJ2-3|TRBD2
CASSLAGGTSGTDTQYF
TGTGCCAGCAGCTTAGCGGGGGGGACTAGCGGCACAGATACGCAGTATTTT
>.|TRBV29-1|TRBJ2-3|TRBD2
CSAGETSGVSTDTQYF
TGCAGCGCGGGGGAGACTAGCGGGGTTAGCACAGATACGCAGTATTTT
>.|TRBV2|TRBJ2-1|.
CASGSGRAHNEQFF
TGTGCCAGCGGGTCGGGCAGGGCCCACAATGAGCAGTTCTTC
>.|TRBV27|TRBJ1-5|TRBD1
CASRPDRARNQPQHF
TGTGCCAGCAGACCCGACAGGGCGCGCAATCAGCCCCAGCATTTT
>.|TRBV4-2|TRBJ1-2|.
CASSQDFGHSNYGYTF
TGTGCCAGCAGCCAAGATTTCGGACATTCTAACTATGGCTACACCTTC
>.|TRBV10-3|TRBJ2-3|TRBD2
CATTQRGEGDTQYF
TGTGCCACCACTCAGCGGGGGGAAGGGGATACGCAGTATTTT
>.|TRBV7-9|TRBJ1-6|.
CASSKFRDNYNSPLHF
TGTGCCAGCAGCAAGTTCCGGGACAACTATAATTCACCCCTCCACTTT
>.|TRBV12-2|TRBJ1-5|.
CASRQQDSNQPQHF
TGTGCAAGTCGCCAACAGGATAGCAATCAGCCCCAGCATTTT
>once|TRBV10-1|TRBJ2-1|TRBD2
CASSESGGGFNEQFF
TGCGCCAGCAGTGAATCAGGCGGGGGGTTCAATGAGCAGTTCTTC
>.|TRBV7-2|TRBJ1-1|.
CASSFRTANTEAFF
TGTGCCAGCAGCTTCCGAACAGCGAACACTGAAGCTTTCTTT
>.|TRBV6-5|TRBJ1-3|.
CASSRGGNSGNTIYF
TGTGCCAGCAGCAGAGGAGGCAACTCTGGAAACACCATATATTTT
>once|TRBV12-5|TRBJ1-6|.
CASGNLYPYNSPLHF
TGTGCTAGTGGTAACCTCTACCCCTATAATTCACCCCTCCACTTT